The clone carrying this TCR beta chain occurred a few times. What it binds is not known. This sample is part of a study of post-analysis software for immune sequencing data. Overall study results and limits: Five or six TRBV segments were more frequent in patients than controls; TRBV5-6, TRBV5-1 and TRBV20-1 belonged to this group. Comparison with controls showed significantly lower normalized Chao1 diversity in multiple sclerosis patients.

Unique molecular identifiers were carried by the TCR beta cDNA libraries. It was from about 0.98 to 11 million T cells that about half a million cDNA molecules came. TCRdb re-analysed the PCR reads in MiXCR, keeping a single row per CDR3 protein. The repertoire consists of roughly 400,000 distinct CDR3 sequences, with approximately 37% occurring once and the leading ten covering 6.5% to 8%. From germline, CDR1 is MGHDK and CDR2 SYGVNS. V lost 5 bases, J lost 5 bases, and 13 bases lay in between. The CDR3 has 14 amino acids. The sequence came from a girl between 2 and 10 years old with multiple sclerosis. Sequencing was carried out using blood. The rearrangement links TRBV25-1 to TRBJ2-1; possibly TRBD1 for D (6 bases). CDR3 in DNA: TGTGCCAGCAGTCCCCAGGGGTTCAACAATGAGCAGTTCTTC. Protein: CASSPQGFNNEQFF.